A single sample is the source of the 24 T cell receptor beta chains below, sequenced in a study of pediatric ulcerative colitis. The table came from immunoSEQ multiplex PCR; TCRdb's copy has only in-frame clones and leaves some out. The table lists about 64,000 clones, 85% to 90% of them singletons. Sequenced material: blood. All receptors come from a boy aged 10-17 years with severe ulcerative colitis.

The rearrangement uses TRBV28 and TRBJ1-2; D gene uncertain. V lost 2 bases and J lost 8, with 9 bases in between. The germline gives CDR1 MDHEN, CDR2 SYDVKM. The CDR3 sequence is 12 residues long. This chain's CDR3 is CASSLPGGGYTF. The CDR3 bases are TGTGCCAGCAGTTTACCCGGAGGAGGCTACACCTTC.

The V gene is TRBV18, the J gene TRBJ1-1; 7 bases match TRBD1. CDR1 KGHSH and CDR2 LQKENI come from the germline V gene. The CDR3 spans 16 residues. After removal of 3 bases from V and 4 bases from J, the junction contained 11 bases not matched to a gene. The CDR3 region is CASSPFNRGDGTEAFF. In nucleotides, the CDR3 is TGTGCCAGCTCACCGTTCAACAGGGGAGACGGCACTGAAGCTTTCTTT.

The chain has TRBV19 and TRBJ1-2, with TRBD1 matching 7 bases. The germline CDR1 and CDR2 sequences are LNHDA and SQIVND (reference sequence). The CDR3 runs to 13 residues. J gave up 4 bases and V 7 bases, and 6 bases lay outside the gene matches. Written as DNA, the CDR3 is TGTGCCAGTACCCTGGACAGGTCCTATGGCTACACCTTC. This gives the protein CASTLDRSYGYTF.

The V call is TRBV7-2, the J call TRBJ2-5; no definite D call. Trimming stripped 8 bases from V and 5 bases from J, with 18 bases between. Germline V CDR1 and CDR2: SGHTA, FQGNSA. This CDR3 region has 14 residues. CDR3 sequence (DNA): TGTGCCAGCGGCCTCGGACCGGCACGGGAGACCCAGTACTTC. Protein: CASGLGPARETQYF.

The CDR3 nucleotides are TGTGCCACCTCGGCGGGGAGGCAGGGGTTAACGTTTAACACTGAAGCTTTCTTT. Residues: CATSAGRQGLTFNTEAFF. The rearrangement joins TRBV2 to TRBJ1-1; possible D gene TRBD1, 6 bases. The germline gives CDR1 SNHLY, CDR2 FYNNEI. V lost 10 bases, J lost 2 bases, and 29 bases lay in between. This CDR3 has 18 amino acids.

This chain links TRBV19 with TRBJ2-7, with a tentative D call TRBD1 (6 bases). Germline values: CDR1 LNHDA, CDR2 SQIVND (reference sequence). CDR3 length: 11 amino acids. Trimming cost V 9 bases and J 4 bases, with 10 bases left between them. The CDR3 region has the DNA TGTGCCAGCCGGACAGAATACGAGCAGTACTTC. Translation gives CASRTEYEQYF.

The genes are TRBV6-1 and TRBJ1-2; D perhaps matches TRBD1 (5 bases). CDR1 is MNHNS, CDR2 SASEGT, per germline. This CDR3 comprises 13 residues. Trimming left V 6 bases short and J 4 bases short, with 12 bases between. CDR3 in amino acids: CASSGTTFYGYTF. CDR3 coding DNA: TGTGCCAGCAGCGGGACCACTTTCTATGGCTACACCTTC.

The J gene is TRBJ2-1, the V gene TRBV6-5; D gene uncertain. Germline CDR1 and CDR2: MNHEY and SVGAGI. The ends were cut back, 0 bases at V and 8 bases at J, with 14 bases in the middle. The CDR3 is made up of 15 amino acids. CDR3 coding DNA: TGTGCCAGCAGTTACTCGAGCCTAGGAGACGATGAGCAGTTCTTC. Residues: CASSYSSLGDDEQFF.

The chain recombines TRBV13 with TRBJ2-7; possible D gene TRBD2, 5 bases. The CDR3 covers 16 residues. Deletions cut 5 bases from V and 2 bases from J, with 19 bases between. The germline gives CDR1 PRHDT, CDR2 FYEKMQ (reference sequence). The CDR3 sequence: CASSPRSRRVAYEQYF. Here the CDR3 DNA reads TGTGCCAGCAGCCCACGTTCCCGGCGGGTGGCCTACGAGCAGTACTTC. The full variable domain, rest sourced from reference TRBV13 and TRBJ2-7, is AAGVIQSPRHLIKEKRETATLKCYPIPRHDTVYWYQQGPGQDPQFLISFYEKMQSDKGSIPDRFSAQQFSDYHSELNMSSLELGDSALYFCASSPRSRRVAYEQYFGPGTRLTVT.

The chain recombines TRBV28 with TRBJ1-5; TRBD1 is a possible D gene (5 bases). CDR3 length: 19 residues. Germline V gene lookup returns CDR1 MDHEN and CDR2 SYDVKM. V was trimmed by 7 bases and J by 3 bases, leaving 28 bases between them. CDR3 protein: CASNWSGQTQTDLNQPQHF. CDR3 bases: TGTGCCAGCAACTGGTCGGGCCAAACCCAGACAGACCTCAATCAGCCCCAGCATTTT.

The chain combines TRBV11-3 with TRBJ2-2, with a tentative D call TRBD2 (6 bases). The CDR3 extends over 15 amino acids. Trimming stripped 2 bases from V and 0 bases from J, with 7 bases between. Germline V gene sequence: CDR1 SGHNT, CDR2 YENEEA. CDR3 in DNA: TGTGCCAGCAGCTTACGGGGGACGAACACCGGGGAGCTGTTTTTT. Amino acids: CASSLRGTNTGELFF.

For this clone: The junction departs from the called germline gene at one end, perhaps through a read error. The CDR3 DNA follows: TGTGCTAGCAGCTTGCAAAGGGGCTACGAGCAGTACTTC. Translating gives CASSLQRGYEQYF. This chain uses TRBV7-7 with TRBJ2-7; D may be TRBD1 (5 bases). Germline loops: CDR1 SSHAT, CDR2 FNYEAQ (reference sequence). This CDR3 has 13 residues.

This clone occurred once. The chain combines TRBV2 with TRBJ2-6, with 8 bases that match TRBD1. V trimming: 5 bases; J trimming: 3 bases; junction bases outside the gene matches: 6. The CDR3 totals 16 residues. CDR1 is SNHLY, CDR2 FYNNEI, per germline. This CDR3 reads CASSRQGSGGANVLTF. In DNA, the CDR3 is TGTGCCAGCAGTCGACAGGGGTCGGGTGGGGCCAACGTCCTGACTTTC.

The gene calls are TRBV2 and TRBJ1-2, with D maybe TRBD1 (5 bases). The length of the CDR3 is 15 residues. Germline CDR1 is SNHLY and CDR2 is FYNNEI. The V and J ends lost 3 bases and 4 bases respectively, with 15 bases between them. In DNA form, the CDR3 reads TGTGCCAGCAGTGAGTGGTCAGGGAATGGCTATGGCTACACCTTC. Residues: CASSEWSGNGYGYTF.

This chain links TRBV5-1 with TRBJ2-1; 9 bases agree with TRBD2. The CDR3 is made up of 15 amino acids. Per germline, CDR1 SGHRS and CDR2 YFSETQ. Trimming at V came to 1 base and at J to 1 base, leaving 0 bases not matched to a gene. CDR3 DNA: TGCGCCAGCAGCTTGCTAGCGGGGTCCTACAATGAGCAGTTCTTC. Protein product: CASSLLAGSYNEQFF.

The gene calls are TRBV6-6 and TRBJ2-7; D may be TRBD2 (5 bases). Trimming left V 5 bases short and J 3 bases short, with 8 bases between. This CDR3 has 12 residues. Germline values: CDR1 MNHNY, CDR2 SVGAGI (reference sequence). CDR3 sequence: CASSPRGYEQYF. In DNA form, the CDR3 reads TGTGCCAGCAGTCCTCGGGGCTACGAGCAGTACTTC.

The chain employs TRBV6-4 and TRBJ2-2, with a tentative D call TRBD2 (6 bases). V lost 5 bases to trimming and J lost 6 bases, with 16 bases between them. The CDR3 totals 15 residues. Germline loops: CDR1 MRHNA, CDR2 SNTAGT. CDR3 in DNA: TGTGCCAGCAGTCGCGGGGTTAATTCGCCCGGGGAGCTGTTTTTT. It is translated as CASSRGVNSPGELFF.

The chain recombines TRBV19 with TRBJ2-7; 7 nucleotides line up with TRBD1. This CDR3 has 18 residues. CDR1 is LNHDA and CDR2 is SQIVND in the germline V gene (reference sequence). The junction had 19 bases not matched to a gene; V was cut back by 4 bases and J by 4 bases. CDR3 nucleotides: TGTGCCAGTAGTACGACAGGGAATGCGGGTTCAAGCCAATACGAGCAGTACTTC. Its translation: CASSTTGNAGSSQYEQYF.

The J gene is TRBJ1-5, the V gene TRBV2; D gene ambiguous. The CDR3 runs 15 residues. CDR1 and CDR2 from the germline V gene are SNHLY and FYNNEI. V was pared by 7 bases and J by 3 bases, with 16 bases between. CDR3 loop: CASILTVADNQPQHF. CDR3 in DNA: TGTGCCAGCATTCTCACCGTGGCAGACAATCAGCCCCAGCATTTT.

The DNA of the CDR3 is TGTGCCAGCAGCTTCCGGGATACCCAAGAGACCCAGTACTTC. It codes for CASSFRDTQETQYF. This rearrangement joins TRBV5-6 to TRBJ2-5; D perhaps matches TRBD2 (5 bases). Per the germline V gene, CDR1 is SGHDT and CDR2 is YYEEEE. The CDR3 contains 14 residues. V was trimmed by 2 bases and J by 1 base, leaving 9 bases between them.

This clone has only one observation. This sequence joins TRBV11-3 and TRBJ2-2, with 12 nucleotides matching TRBD2. Per the germline V gene, CDR1 is SGHNT and CDR2 is YENEEA. V gave up 1 base and J gave up 1 base; unmatched junction bases: 7. The CDR3 has 19 amino acids. The CDR3 DNA reads TGTGCCAGCAGCTTAGCCCCTAGCGGGAGGGCCCTGAACACCGGGGAGCTGTTTTTT. Its translation: CASSLAPSGRALNTGELFF.

The V and J genes are TRBV7-2 and TRBJ2-5; 10 bases map to TRBD2. The CDR3 consists of 14 residues. Germline V gives CDR1 SGHTA, CDR2 FQGNSA. J gave up 5 bases and V 3 bases, and 3 bases lay outside the gene matches. In DNA, the CDR3 is TGTGCCAGCAGCTTGAGCGGGAGGGGGGAGACCCAGTACTTC. This translates into CASSLSGRGETQYF.

This clone was seen only a few times. The V gene is TRBV30, the J gene TRBJ1-2, with 7 bases matching TRBD1. The CDR3 extends over 11 amino acids. Unmatched junction bases numbered 3, after V lost 4 bases and J lost 7 bases. From germline, CDR1 is GTSNPN and CDR2 SVGIG (reference sequence). The CDR3 DNA reads as TGTGCCTGGACCGCAGGGGGTGGCTACACCTTC. As protein: CAWTAGGGYTF. The complete variable domain, with remaining parts taken from reference TRBV30 and TRBJ1-2, reads SQTIHQWPATLVQPVGSPLSLECTVEGTSNPNLYWYRQAAGRGLQLLFYSVGIGQISSEVPQNLSASRPQDRQFILSSKKLLLSDSGFYLCAWTAGGGYTFGSGTRLTVV.

The chain is built from TRBV29-1 and TRBJ2-1; D call uncertain. The CDR3 sequence is 14 residues long. The germline CDR1 and CDR2 sequences are SQVTM and ANQGSEA. V lost 2 bases, J lost 9 bases, and 17 bases lay in between. The DNA for the CDR3 is TGCAGCGTTGAAAGAGAAGCCCTACCCCTTGAGCAGTTCTTC. Translating it yields CSVEREALPLEQFF.